By share, the clone carrying this T cell receptor beta chain counts as medium-sized. The entry originates in a study of HIV-infected patients and healthy controls. 450 to 600 ng RNA was reverse transcribed with alpha and beta constant-region primers. Using multiplexing indices, alpha and beta chain libraries were generated apart by chain-specific third strand synthesis. TCRdb independently ran MiXCR on the 5' RACE reads; one entry per CDR3 protein. This sample yields 11,000 to 15,000 distinct CDR3 sequences, of which about 10% are seen a single time; 6.5% to 7.5% belongs to the top ten. CDR3 length: 11 residues. Germline CDR1 and CDR2: SGHNT and YYREEE (reference sequence). V was clipped by 3 bases and J by 4 bases, with 4 bases between them. No cell fractionation was done, so the repertoire covers all unsorted peripheral blood T cells.

The origin of this receptor is an adult in good health. Sample: blood. The rearrangement links TRBV5-4 to TRBJ2-5; D ambiguous. The CDR3 loop reads CASSYLETQYF. The CDR3 coding sequence is TGTGCCAGCAGCTACTTAGAGACCCAGTACTTC.